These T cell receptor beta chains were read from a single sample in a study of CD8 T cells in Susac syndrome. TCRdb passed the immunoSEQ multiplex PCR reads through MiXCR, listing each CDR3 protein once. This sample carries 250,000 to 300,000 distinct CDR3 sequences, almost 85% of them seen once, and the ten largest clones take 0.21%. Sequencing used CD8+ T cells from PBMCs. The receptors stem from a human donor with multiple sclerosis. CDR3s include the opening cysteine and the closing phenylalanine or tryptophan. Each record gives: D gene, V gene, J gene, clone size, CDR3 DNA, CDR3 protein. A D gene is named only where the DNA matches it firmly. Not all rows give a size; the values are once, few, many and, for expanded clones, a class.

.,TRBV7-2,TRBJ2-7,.,TGTGCCAGCAGCTTATGGGGGTTACACGAGCAGTACTTC,CASSLWGLHEQYF
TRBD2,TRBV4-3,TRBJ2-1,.,TGCGCCAGCAGCCAAGGGAGCGGGAGTATAGATGAGCAGTTCTTC,CASSQGSGSIDEQFF
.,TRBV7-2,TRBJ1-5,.,TGTGCCAGCAGCCCCGACCAGGGGTTTAGCAATCAGCCCCAGCATTTT,CASSPDQGFSNQPQHF
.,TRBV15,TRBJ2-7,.,TGTGCCACCAGCGGAGCTATGCGCGAGCAGTACTTC,CATSGAMREQYF
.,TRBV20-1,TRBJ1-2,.,TGCAGTGCTGGCCCCCGGGGGGCCAAATATGGCTACACCTTC,CSAGPRGAKYGYTF
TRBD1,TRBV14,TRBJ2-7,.,TGTGCCAGCAGCGGATGGCTAACGGGACAGGGCTCCTACGAGCAGTACTTC,CASSGWLTGQGSYEQYF
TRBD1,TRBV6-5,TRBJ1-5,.,TGTGCCAGCAGTTTAGGACAGGGGAACAATCAGCCCCAGCATTTT,CASSLGQGNNQPQHF
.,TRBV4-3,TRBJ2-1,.,TGCGCCAGCAGCCAAGTGCGAGGGGTGATGAGCTACAATGAGCAGTTCTTC,CASSQVRGVMSYNEQFF
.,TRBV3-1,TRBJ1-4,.,TGTGCCAGCAGCCTCATACAGGATTATGCAACTAATGAAAAACTGTTTTTT,CASSLIQDYATNEKLFF
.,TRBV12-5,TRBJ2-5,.,TGTGCTAGTGGTTTTGGCGGGAAGACCCAGTACTTC,CASGFGGKTQYF
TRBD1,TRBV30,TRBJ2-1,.,TGTGCCTGGAGTGGGGGGACAGGAACCATTGACAATGAGCAGTTCTTC,CAWSGGTGTIDNEQFF
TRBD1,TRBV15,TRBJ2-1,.,TGTGCCACCAGCAGACCCGCGGACAGGGGCTATGAGCAGTTCTTC,CATSRPADRGYEQFF
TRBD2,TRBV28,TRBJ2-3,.,TGTGCCAGCAGTTCCTCCTTGACTAGCGGTCCTCAGACTAGCACAGATACGCAGTATTTT,CASSSSLTSGPQTSTDTQYF
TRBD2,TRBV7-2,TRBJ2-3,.,TGTGCCAGCAGCTTGGGGGGGGACTGGCTCACAGATACGCAGTATTTT,CASSLGGDWLTDTQYF
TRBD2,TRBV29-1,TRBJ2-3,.,TGCAGCGTCCTAGCGGGGGACTCTAGCACAGATACGCAGTATTTT,CSVLAGDSSTDTQYF
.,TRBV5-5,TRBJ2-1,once,TGTGCCAGCAGCTTGGAGGTAGCGGCTATCGATGAGCAGTTCTTC,CASSLEVAAIDEQFF
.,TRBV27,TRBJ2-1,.,TGTGCCAGCAGTTTAGGCGGCAGATACCAGTTCTTC,CASSLGGRYQFF
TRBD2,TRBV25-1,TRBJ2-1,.,TGTGCCAGCAGTGATGGACTAGCGGGAGGGATAAATGAGCAGTTCTTC,CASSDGLAGGINEQFF
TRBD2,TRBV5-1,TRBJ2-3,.,TGCGCCAGCAGCTTGGTAGGGGCGGGAGGCCGGGCGGATACGCAGTATTTT,CASSLVGAGGRADTQYF
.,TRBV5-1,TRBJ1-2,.,TGCGCCAGCATCGGGGGACCTCTAGCTAACTATGGCTACACCTTC,CASIGGPLANYGYTF
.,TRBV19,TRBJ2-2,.,TGTGCCAGTAGCCATCCGACAGGACTCAACACCGGGGAGCTGTTTTTT,CASSHPTGLNTGELFF
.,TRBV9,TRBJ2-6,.,TGTGCCAGCAGCGTAGCCTCAGAGACTGGGGCCAACGTCCTGACTTTC,CASSVASETGANVLTF